This T cell receptor beta chain was identified in a study of blood T cell repertoires in COVID-19. Study background: The United States, Italy and Spain supplied acute and convalescent COVID-19 samples. Nucleic acid was either cDNA or gDNA, and it came from T cells, B-cell-depleted T cells, or PBMCs.

With V trimmed by 4 bases and J by 7 bases, 6 bases remained unmatched. Germline CDR1 and CDR2: SGDLS and YYNGEE. CDR3 length: 13 amino acids. Across about two dozen US areas, participants ranged in age from roughly 18 to 89 years. Categorization into cohorts depended on clinical history that participants reported. Using immunoSEQ multiplex PCR, the repertoire was profiled, and TCRdb retains in-frame clones only, with some absent. The table includes fewer than 250,000 clones, approximately 73% detected once. This sequence joins TRBV9 and TRBJ1-1, with TRBD1 identical over 8 bases. Material: PBMCs or T cells enriched from blood (not recorded which). The sequence derives from a woman between 50 and 59 years old with acute COVID-19. The CDR3 sequence is CASSPDREDEAFF. DNA of the CDR3: TGTGCCAGCAGCCCGGACAGGGAAGATGAAGCTTTCTTT.